The 19 T cell receptor beta chains in this list originate from one sample, sequenced in a study of blood T cell repertoires in COVID-19. Profiling relied on immunoSEQ multiplex PCR, and the TCRdb table lists in-frame clones only, not all of them. The sample shows about 270,000 clones, around nine tenths of them seen only once. Specimen: peripheral blood. The receptors originated from a man aged 35 to 55 who had recovered from COVID-19.

This rearrangement joins TRBV4-1 to TRBJ2-7; 9 bases agree with TRBD1. Germline loops: CDR1 MGHRA, CDR2 YSYEKL. This CDR3 spans 15 amino acids. After removal of 3 bases from V and 6 bases from J, the junction contained 9 bases not matched to a gene. The DNA of the CDR3 is TGCGCCAGCAGCCAGGCGGGACAGGGCCGCGGCGAGCAGTACTTC. It specifies CASSQAGQGRGEQYF.

CDR3: CASNPRENTEAFF. CDR3 nucleotides: TGTGCCAGCAACCCCCGGGAGAACACTGAAGCTTTCTTT. V is TRBV9 and J is TRBJ1-1; D uncertain. Trimming cost V 6 bases and J 1 base, with 10 bases left between them. Germline V gene data show CDR1 as SGDLS and CDR2 as YYNGEE. CDR3 length: 13 amino acids.

This chain links TRBV28 with TRBJ2-1; D is uncertain. V was shortened by 6 bases and J by 4 bases, with 4 bases between the two germline ends. Germline CDR1 and CDR2: MDHEN and SYDVKM. There are 11 residues in the CDR3. The CDR3 bases are TGTGCCAGCAGGGCTTACAATGAGCAGTTCTTC. It yields the protein CASRAYNEQFF.

This sequence joins TRBV13 and TRBJ2-2, with D maybe TRBD2 (6 bases). This CDR3 spans 17 amino acids. Germline V gene sequence: CDR1 PRHDT, CDR2 FYEKMQ (reference sequence). The V end lost 5 bases, the J end lost 6 bases, and 22 bases lay between the germline ends. The CDR3 bases are TGTGCCAGCAGCGCCCCGGCGGGGTTTGCGGTACCCGGGGAGCTGTTTTTT. It specifies CASSAPAGFAVPGELFF.

J is TRBJ2-3 and V is TRBV19; 12 bases agree with TRBD2. V was clipped by 7 bases and J by 2 bases; unmatched bases: 7. Germline V gives CDR1 LNHDA, CDR2 SQIVND (reference sequence). CDR3 length: 16 amino acids. This chain's CDR3 is CASTPTSGGPTDTQYF. The DNA for the CDR3 is TGTGCCAGTACTCCGACTAGCGGGGGACCCACAGATACGCAGTATTTT.

This chain joins TRBV7-3 and TRBJ1-6; no reliable D call. V gave up 3 bases and J gave up 10 bases, with 16 bases separating them. The germline V gene encodes CDR1 SGHTA and CDR2 FQGTGA. The CDR3 loop spans 15 amino acids. CDR3 sequence reads: CASSFLAAGESPLHF. In DNA form, the CDR3 reads TGTGCCAGCAGCTTTCTAGCGGCAGGCGAATCACCCCTCCACTTT.

This clone appeared a few times. CDR3 loop: CASRRDRGPIEQYF. The CDR3 bases are TGTGCCAGCAGGAGGGACAGGGGGCCTATCGAGCAGTACTTC. The chain is built from TRBV2 and TRBJ2-7, with 12 positions matching TRBD1. Germline V gene sequence: CDR1 SNHLY, CDR2 FYNNEI. The CDR3 totals 14 residues. V lost 6 bases to trimming and J lost 6 bases; unmatched junction nucleotides: 6.

This clone was seen a single time. The chain couples TRBV6-4 to TRBJ1-5; D gene uncertain. Germline lookup yields CDR1 MRHNA and CDR2 SNTAGT. V was pared by 10 bases and J by 5 bases, with 12 bases between. The length of the CDR3 is 12 residues. The CDR3 DNA reads TGTGCCACTGACTCAGAGGATCAGCCCCAGCATTTT. Translation gives CATDSEDQPQHF.

The chain employs TRBV6-1 and TRBJ2-3; 9 bases align to TRBD2. J lost 9 bases, V lost 0 bases, and 10 bases had no gene match. This CDR3 region has 16 residues. CDR1 and CDR2 from the germline V gene are MNHNS and SASEGT. The CDR3: CASSEAAAGGAGTQYF. Here the CDR3 DNA reads TGTGCCAGCAGTGAAGCGGCAGCGGGGGGCGCTGGAACGCAGTATTTT.

As concerns this clone: An end of the junction does not agree with germline; a read error may underlie this. The chain uses TRBV3-1 (or the pseudogene TRBV3-2) and TRBJ1-1; D not resolved. In germline, CDR1 is LGHDT, CDR2 YNNKEL (reference sequence). The CDR3 totals 14 residues. CDR3 in DNA: TGTGCCAGCACCCAAGGAGCATTGAACACTGAAGCTTTCTTT. Its protein product is CASTQGALNTEAFF.

The CDR3 loop is CASSYRLAVAYEQYF. The CDR3 nucleotides read TGCGCCAGCAGCTACCGACTAGCGGTGGCCTACGAGCAGTACTTC. The chain links TRBV4-3 to TRBJ2-7, with TRBD2 matching over 9 bases. Trimming took 5 bases from V and 2 from J; bases not matched to a gene: 7. The CDR3 totals 15 residues. Germline CDR1 LGHNA, CDR2 YSLEER.

The rearrangement uses TRBV28 and TRBJ1-6, with 10 bases matching TRBD1. There are 13 residues in the CDR3. Trimming at V came to 6 bases and at J to 15 bases, leaving 8 bases not matched to a gene. The germline V gene encodes CDR1 MDHEN and CDR2 SYDVKM. CDR3 amino acids: CASSPPGQGILHF. The CDR3, as DNA: TGTGCCAGCAGCCCCCCGGGACAGGGGATCCTCCACTTT.

The chain is built from TRBV5-1 and TRBJ1-1; TRBD1 agrees at 9 bases. V lost 0 bases to trimming and J lost 4 bases; unmatched junction nucleotides: 10. CDR3 length equals 17 residues. Germline V CDR1 and CDR2: SGHRS, YFSETQ. The CDR3 sequence: CASSLVTGGNLVTEAFF. The CDR3 bases are TGCGCCAGCAGCTTGGTCACAGGGGGCAATTTGGTCACTGAAGCTTTCTTT.

CDR3 DNA: TGCAGTGCTAGAGTTCGGGATGGCTACACCTTC. It specifies CSARVRDGYTF. The chain has TRBV20-1 and TRBJ1-2; D is ambiguous. This CDR3 has 11 amino acids. Germline loops: CDR1 DFQATT, CDR2 SNEGSKA (reference sequence). Trimming left V 1 base short and J 6 bases short, with 6 bases between.

The J gene is TRBJ2-7, the V gene TRBV28, with D possibly TRBD1 on 6 matching bases. The CDR3 totals 17 residues. Trimming removed 6 bases at V and 0 bases at J, with 21 bases between. Germline V CDR1 and CDR2: MDHEN, SYDVKM. CDR3 bases: TGTGCCAGCAGACTCTCAACAGGGCCCTTAAGCTCCTACGAGCAGTACTTC. It specifies CASRLSTGPLSSYEQYF.

CDR3 sequence reads: CASSRTELYGYTF. The CDR3 DNA is TGCGCCAGCAGCCGTACAGAACTCTATGGCTACACCTTC. The chain recombines TRBV4-1 with TRBJ1-2; no clear D gene. Germline V gives CDR1 MGHRA, CDR2 YSYEKL. The V end was cut by 4 bases, the J end by 4 bases, with 10 bases between. This CDR3 spans 13 amino acids.

V usage is TRBV5-1 and J usage is TRBJ2-2; 11 positions agree with TRBD2. The CDR3 is made up of 16 amino acids. The germline V gene encodes CDR1 SGHRS and CDR2 YFSETQ. J lost 4 bases, V lost 5 bases, and 7 bases had no gene match. The CDR3 loop is CASRSLSGRATGELFF. The CDR3 coding sequence is TGCGCCAGCAGGTCGCTTAGCGGGAGGGCCACCGGGGAGCTGTTTTTT.

Here the CDR3 DNA reads TGTGCCAGCAGCAAAGATCGAGCGGGGGGGCATCCAGATACGCAGTATTTT. Protein product: CASSKDRAGGHPDTQYF. The chain links TRBV21-1 to TRBJ2-3; the D segment call TRBD2 is taken from the table without a DNA check. TRBV21-1 is a pseudogene. The CDR3 covers 17 residues.

The gene calls are TRBV7-9 and TRBJ2-1; weak D call: TRBD1 (6 bases). Trimming removed 6 bases from V and 7 bases from J, with 16 bases in between. From germline, CDR1 is SEHNR and CDR2 FQNEAQ (reference sequence). The CDR3 length is 14 residues. CDR3 amino acids: CASRGASWDNEQFF. Here the CDR3 DNA reads TGTGCCAGCAGGGGGGCCTCGTGGGATAATGAGCAGTTCTTC. Full variable domain (rest looked up from reference TRBV7-9 and TRBJ2-1): DTGVSQNPRHKITKRGQNVTFRCDPISEHNRLYWYRQTLGQGPEFLTYFQNEAQLEKSRLLSDRFSAERPKGSFSTLEIQRTEQGDSAMYLCASRGASWDNEQFFGPGTRLTVL.